This TCR beta chain originates from a study of blood T cell repertoires in COVID-19 (dated by TCRdb to the early 2020s). For the study in its entirety: Samples covering the acute and convalescent phases of COVID-19 were provided by collaborators in the United States, Italy and Spain. The prospective study material was composed of cDNA or gDNA derived from T cells, B-cell-depleted T cells, or PBMCs. The dataset comprised deeply sampled blood TCRbeta repertoires from subjects exposed to, actively infected with, or recovered from COVID-19. The repertoires were made available in a free public database intended to serve as a resource for research on the immune response to SARS-CoV-2. The samples were drawn from two sources: the first 160 participants of the ongoing ImmuneRACE study, and over 1,000 subjects contributed by 6 global collaborators. A de-identified subject ID, COVID-19 status, age in years and sex were almost always included in the sample metadata. Where HLA class I and class II types were available, the types were taken from metadata supplied by the sample provider, not from assay-based typing.

The immunoSEQ Assay, a bias-controlled multiplex PCR, was used to amplify TCRbeta CDR3 regions from genomic DNA. Concerning the study's data processing: Within the assay, amplification of reference gene primers was used to estimate how many nucleated cells each sample contained. To quantify the absolute abundance of each unique TCRbeta CDR3 rearrangement, sequence reads were collapsed and filtered. For each sample, productive Simpson clonality was calculated as the square root of Simpson's diversity index over productive rearrangements. TCRdb holds this immuneACCESS table with in-frame rearrangements only. Some clones are missing; in checked studies, unresolved V genes explain under half, and the rest has no known cause. Clonal size and the V and J genes are those of that table, whereas D and trimming came from the DNA. The sample yields fewer than 200,000 clones; roughly nine tenths were counted once. The ten largest clones capture under 2% of the sample.

V lost 1 base and J lost 9 bases, and the count of bases not matched to a germline gene is 3. Taken from the germline V gene (reference sequence), the CDR1 and CDR2 loops are LGHDT and YNNKEL. Spanning cysteine to phenylalanine, the CDR3 consists of 15 amino acids. The read is trimmed to its CDR3 DNA, 45 bases read in frame from base 1. On this clone: It has no known antigen specificity. No much larger clone exists at a distance of one base, and base qualities are not known.

Samples from volunteer blood donors who had recovered from COVID-19 were contributed by a second Seattle source. Collaborating institutions collected whole blood in K2EDTA tubes following their own protocols. For TCRbeta analysis, collaborator samples were shipped as frozen whole blood, as isolated PBMCs, or as DNA extracted from either sample type. The paper's findings and limits, for the study overall: Clinical and demographic metadata were provided uncurated, with the amount varying by source and participant.

The sequence came from a man aged 18-30 years who had recovered from COVID-19. Sequencing input: peripheral blood. The chain is made from TRBV3-1 (or the pseudogene TRBV3-2) and TRBJ1-6; 10 bases in between match TRBD1. CDR3 sequence: CASSQARTGGSPLHF. The nucleotide sequence reads TGTGCCAGCAGCCAAGCCCGGACAGGGGGTTCACCCCTCCACTTT.